A single sample gave rise to the 23 T cell receptor beta chains below, sequenced in a study of T-cell memory formation after mild COVID-19. From the 5' RACE reads, TCRdb called clonotypes with MiXCR, one entry per CDR3 protein. Of about 340,000 distinct CDR3 sequences listed, under 15% were seen once; the top ten hold around 22%. Sequences were obtained from PBMCs or a T cell subset sorted from them (not recorded which). The receptor source for this set is a man younger than 35 who had mild COVID-19 (a few samples of this study predate the infection). Cell type and time point are not known.

This clonotype was seen at least ten times. The chain has TRBV12-3 or TRBV12-4 and TRBJ2-3; D gene ambiguous. This CDR3 contains 12 residues. With 5 bases removed from V and 6 bases from J, the gap between germline ends came to 9 bases. This chain's CDR3 is CASSTPPDTQYF. The CDR3 DNA sequence: TGTGCCAGCAGTACCCCGCCGGATACGCAGTATTTT.

This CDR3 is CASIRGGTEAFF. The DNA of the CDR3 is TGTGCCAGCATTCGAGGGGGGACTGAAGCTTTCTTT. This sequence joins TRBV28 and TRBJ1-1, with D possibly being TRBD1 (6 bases). This CDR3 contains 12 residues. Trimming removed 7 bases from V and 5 bases from J, with 11 bases in between. Germline lookup yields CDR1 MDHEN and CDR2 SYDVKM.

This chain uses TRBV24-1 with TRBJ2-2; D is ambiguous. V lost 1 base, J lost 4 bases, and 9 bases lay in between. This CDR3 is 15 amino acids long. Germline assignment: CDR1 KGHDR and CDR2 SFDVKD. The CDR3 reads CATSDFGPITGELFF. The CDR3 bases are TGTGCCACCAGTGATTTTGGTCCGATCACCGGGGAGCTGTTTTTT.

The J gene is TRBJ1-5, the V gene TRBV2; possibly TRBD1 for D (5 bases). Germline V gives CDR1 SNHLY, CDR2 FYNNEI. The CDR3 contains 15 residues. Trimming pared 5 bases from V and 0 bases from J, leaving 11 bases between. CDR3 sequence reads: CASSWQGASNQPQHF. The CDR3, as DNA: TGTGCCAGCAGTTGGCAGGGAGCTAGCAATCAGCCCCAGCATTTT.

The chain links TRBV6-2 or TRBV6-3 to TRBJ2-1, with 7 bases lining up with TRBD1. The CDR3 consists of 14 residues. V was pared by 8 bases and J by 7 bases, with 11 bases of the junction left unmatched. Per the germline V gene, CDR1 is MNHEY and CDR2 is SVGEGT. Written as DNA, the CDR3 is TGTGCCAGCGGCGCGGACAGGATCTTTAATGAGCAGTTCTTC. Translation: CASGADRIFNEQFF.

This chain links TRBV15 with TRBJ2-3; D call uncertain. Trimming cost V 0 bases and J 1 base, with 11 bases left between them. Germline assignment: CDR1 LNHNV and CDR2 YYDKDF (reference sequence). The CDR3 runs to 16 residues. The CDR3 protein is CATSRDSPAGTDTQYF. In nucleotides, the CDR3 is TGTGCCACCAGCAGAGATAGCCCTGCCGGCACAGATACGCAGTATTTT.

In this sample, this clonotype turned up a few times. The chain uses TRBV5-4 and TRBJ2-3; D possibly corresponds to TRBD2 (6 bases). The CDR3 is made up of 16 amino acids. V was cut by 4 bases and J by 5 bases, with 20 bases left in between. Germline-derived CDR1 and CDR2 are SGHNT and YYREEE (reference sequence). CDR3 in DNA: TGTGCCAGCAGCCCGCCGGGGCGGGGCCAAGGAGATACGCAGTATTTT. It translates to CASSPPGRGQGDTQYF.

This clonotype has just a few counts. The chain links TRBV2 to TRBJ1-5; D gene ambiguous. The CDR3 is 13 amino acids. With 6 bases removed from V and 5 bases from J, the gap between germline ends came to 11 bases. Germline V gene sequence: CDR1 SNHLY, CDR2 FYNNEI. The CDR3 loop reads CASRIVRDQPQHF. For the CDR3, the DNA is TGTGCCAGCAGGATCGTACGCGATCAGCCCCAGCATTTT.

The CDR3 DNA follows: TGTGCCAGCAGTTTCCAGGAGATCACCGGGGAGCTGTTTTTT. The encoded protein is CASSFQEITGELFF. V gene TRBV7-8 combines with J gene TRBJ2-2, with no clear D. Deletions cut 6 bases from V and 4 bases from J, with 12 bases between. Germline V gene lookup returns CDR1 SGHVS and CDR2 FQNEAQ. This CDR3 has 14 amino acids.

The V and J genes are TRBV4-1 and TRBJ2-3, with D unresolved. V was pared by 0 bases and J by 3 bases, with 16 bases between. There are 17 residues in the CDR3. Germline-derived CDR1 and CDR2 are MGHRA and YSYEKL. The CDR3 DNA follows: TGCGCCAGCAGCCAAGATAACGGCCTAGTGGGGACAGATACGCAGTATTTT. Its protein is CASSQDNGLVGTDTQYF.

The chain is built from TRBV12-3 or TRBV12-4 and TRBJ1-2; D remains ambiguous. CDR3 length: 15 amino acids. The germline V and J ends were trimmed by 1 base and 4 bases, with 13 bases remaining between them. CDR3 residues: CASSLGREVSYGYTF. The CDR3 DNA reads as TGTGCCAGCAGTTTAGGCCGGGAGGTTAGCTATGGCTACACCTTC.

This clonotype was found many times. The genes are TRBV20-1 and TRBJ1-1; D unresolved. The CDR3 sequence is 13 residues long. V lost 3 bases to trimming and J lost 11 bases, with 19 bases between them. Germline V lookup: CDR1 DFQATT, CDR2 SNEGSKA (reference sequence). The CDR3 loop is CSASRPDQTSAFF. The CDR3 nucleotides are TGCAGTGCTAGTCGTCCAGACCAGACGTCGGCTTTCTTT.

The chain carries TRBV7-3 and TRBJ2-3; D unclear. Trimming took 5 bases from V and 8 from J, leaving 14 bases between them. CDR1 and CDR2 from the germline V gene are SGHTA and FQGTGA. The CDR3 extends over 13 amino acids. CDR3 nucleotide sequence: TGTGCCAGCAGCCCTCGACCTGGCGGTACGCAGTATTTT. Translated: CASSPRPGGTQYF.

This chain joins TRBV7-6 and TRBJ1-1; 10 bases line up with TRBD1. The CDR3 has 16 residues. V lost 3 bases and J lost 3; bases outside the gene matches: 7. Germline V gene lookup returns CDR1 SGHVS and CDR2 FNYEAQ. The CDR3 here is CASSFPGTGEYTEAFF. Written as DNA, the CDR3 is TGTGCCAGCAGCTTCCCGGGGACAGGGGAATACACTGAAGCTTTCTTT.

The gene calls are TRBV5-5 and TRBJ2-7; D remains ambiguous. Germline loops: CDR1 SGHKS, CDR2 YYEKEE (reference sequence). Trimming shortened V by 3 bases and J by 6 bases, and 13 bases separated the two germline ends. This CDR3 comprises 13 residues. CDR3 sequence reads: CASSSDRIPEQYF. For the CDR3, the DNA is TGTGCCAGCAGCTCAGATAGGATACCCGAGCAGTACTTC.

CDR3: CASSLARGSTDTQYF. DNA for the CDR3: TGCGCCAGCAGCTTGGCGCGGGGTAGCACAGATACGCAGTATTTT. J is TRBJ2-3 and V is TRBV5-1; tentatively, D is TRBD2 (6 bases). This CDR3 spans 15 amino acids. Trimming shortened V by 0 bases and J by 0 bases, and 8 bases separated the two germline ends. Germline V gene lookup returns CDR1 SGHRS and CDR2 YFSETQ.

The chain uses TRBV6-2 or TRBV6-3 and TRBJ2-5; a weak D match, TRBD2 (7 bases). CDR3 length: 16 residues. Germline CDR1 MNHEY, CDR2 SVGEGT. V dropped 5 bases and J dropped 3 bases, with 19 bases sitting between them. CDR3 residues: CASSPLGAGAKETQYF. The CDR3 coding sequence is TGTGCCAGCAGTCCCCTTGGCGCGGGGGCAAAAGAGACCCAGTACTTC.

This clonotype was recorded a few times. The chain uses TRBV20-1 and TRBJ1-2; D remains ambiguous. The germline CDR1 and CDR2 sequences are DFQATT and SNEGSKA (reference sequence). The length of the CDR3 is 11 residues. Between the trimmed V and J ends, which lost 5 bases and 7 bases, there was a span of 11 bases. CDR3 DNA: TGCAGTGCTGGCTTATGGCTTGGCTACACCTTC. Translated: CSAGLWLGYTF.

This clonotype has more than one count but fewer than ten. DNA for the CDR3: TGTGCCAGCAGCGGCCTACAGTATTTT. This translates into CASSGLQYF. The rearrangement uses TRBV9 and TRBJ2-3; no firm D call. V was cut by 3 bases and J by 12 bases, with 5 bases left in between. This CDR3 has 9 residues. Per germline, CDR1 SGDLS and CDR2 YYNGEE.

This clonotype was counted many times. The chain couples TRBV7-2 to TRBJ2-1; D gene uncertain. This CDR3 comprises 13 residues. Deletions cut 0 bases from V and 4 bases from J, with 4 bases between. CDR1 and CDR2 from the germline V gene are SGHTA and FQGNSA. The CDR3 region has the DNA TGTGCCAGCAGCTTAGCTGTGTACAATGAGCAGTTCTTC. It yields the protein CASSLAVYNEQFF.

The CDR3 here is CASSLSRDGNTIYF. The CDR3 DNA is TGTGCCAGCAGCTTAAGCAGGGATGGAAACACCATATATTTT. The chain uses TRBV7-2 and TRBJ1-3; possibly TRBD1 for D (5 bases). There are 14 residues in the CDR3. V was pared by 2 bases and J by 3 bases, with 8 bases between. Looked up from germline, CDR1 is SGHTA and CDR2 is FQGNSA.

CDR3 amino acids: CASGQPPGQGAIEQYF. The CDR3 nucleotides read TGTGCCAGCGGACAGCCGCCGGGACAGGGGGCAATCGAGCAGTACTTC. The chain recombines TRBV6-2 or TRBV6-3 with TRBJ2-7; TRBD1 aligns across 12 bases. CDR1 MNHEY and CDR2 SVGEGT come from the germline V gene. The CDR3 loop spans 16 amino acids. V dropped 8 bases and J dropped 6; count of bases not matched to a gene: 14.

The rearrangement uses TRBV5-6 and TRBJ1-2; unclear D gene. The germline CDR1 and CDR2 sequences are SGHDT and YYEEEE. The CDR3 spans 13 residues. V gave up 6 bases and J gave up 0 bases, with 9 bases separating them. CDR3 nucleotide sequence: TGTGCCAGCACTCCTGGGGCTAACTATGGCTACACCTTC. This gives the protein CASTPGANYGYTF.